Each of the 27 T cell receptor beta chains below was sequenced from the same sample in a study of technical replicates of blood from several donors. Profiling relied on immunoSEQ multiplex PCR, and the TCRdb table lists in-frame clones only, not all of them. Counted here are 55,000 to 75,000 clones, around 87% occurring once; the ten biggest clones make up 5.2%. Source material: PBMCs. All receptors derive from a human donor in good health. Some clones in this sample may be carry-over from other donors' samples.

This clone was found a few times. The chain carries TRBV6-1 and TRBJ2-1; 9 positions agree with TRBD2. CDR1 MNHNS and CDR2 SASEGT come from the germline V gene. This CDR3 is 15 amino acids long. The V gene end was trimmed by 8 bases and the J gene end by 5 bases; junction bases not matched to a gene: 10. As DNA, the CDR3 is TGTGCCAGCCGTCCCCTGGCTAGCGGGAACAATGAGCAGTTCTTC. Translated: CASRPLASGNNEQFF.

The J gene is TRBJ2-7, the V gene TRBV15; 9 bases are a match to TRBD2. CDR1 is LNHNV and CDR2 is YYDKDF in the germline V gene (reference sequence). V gave up 0 bases and J gave up 4 bases; unmatched junction bases: 4. This CDR3 contains 15 residues. The CDR3 region has the DNA TGTGCCACCAGCAGAGACGGGACTAGCAGATACGAGCAGTACTTC. Translated: CATSRDGTSRYEQYF.

The chain links TRBV7-6 to TRBJ1-1, with D possibly matching TRBD1 (5 bases). CDR1 SGHVS and CDR2 FNYEAQ come from the germline V gene. V lost 0 bases, J lost 1 base, and 9 bases lay in between. This CDR3 has 15 residues. CDR3 protein: CASSLAQGTNTEAFF. The CDR3 DNA sequence: TGTGCCAGCAGCTTAGCCCAGGGCACGAACACTGAAGCTTTCTTT.

The CDR3: CASSKLAGGIADTQYF. CDR3 DNA: TGTGCCAGCAGCAAATTGGCGGGAGGGATAGCAGATACGCAGTATTTT. This chain uses TRBV21-1 with TRBJ2-3; the table's D gene call, TRBD2, was not cross checked with the DNA. TRBV21-1 is tagged as a pseudogene. This CDR3 contains 16 residues.

The chain uses TRBV2 and TRBJ2-1; 8 bases agree with TRBD2. V shed 3 bases, J shed 5 bases, and the junction held 6 bases outside the gene matches. CDR3 length: 15 residues. CDR1 is SNHLY and CDR2 is FYNNEI in the germline V gene. The CDR3 loop reads CASSESGRPHNEQFF. CDR3 nucleotides: TGTGCCAGCAGTGAGAGCGGGAGACCTCACAATGAGCAGTTCTTC.

This chain links TRBV6-1 with TRBJ1-2, with a possible D match to TRBD1 (5 bases). With 2 bases removed from V and 3 bases from J, the gap between germline ends came to 10 bases. Germline CDR1 reads MNHNS; CDR2 reads SASEGT. This CDR3 contains 14 residues. CDR3 sequence: CASSEQGRYYGYTF. The CDR3 region has the DNA TGTGCCAGCAGTGAACAGGGTAGATACTATGGCTACACCTTC.

The J gene is TRBJ1-3, the V gene TRBV7-6; D call uncertain. V was clipped by 2 bases and J by 4 bases, with 9 bases between them. Germline values: CDR1 SGHVS, CDR2 FNYEAQ. The CDR3 has 14 amino acids. The CDR3 spells CASSLRSGGNTIYF. The CDR3 DNA reads as TGTGCCAGCAGCTTACGGTCAGGAGGAAACACCATATATTTT.

This clone came up a few times. The chain employs TRBV13 and TRBJ2-7, with a tentative D call TRBD2 (5 bases). CDR1 is PRHDT and CDR2 is FYEKMQ in the germline V gene (reference sequence). The CDR3 loop spans 13 amino acids. V was cut by 5 bases and J by 6 bases, with 14 bases left in between. The CDR3: CASSRTRTGEQYF. DNA of the CDR3: TGTGCCAGCAGCCGGACTCGTACCGGCGAGCAGTACTTC.

V and J are TRBV7-8 and TRBJ2-7, with 10 nucleotides matching TRBD1. Unmatched junction bases numbered 3, after V lost 1 base and J lost 3 bases. The CDR3 is 15 residues long. Germline V lookup: CDR1 SGHVS, CDR2 FQNEAQ. The CDR3 DNA reads TGTGCCAGCAGCTTAGGACAGGGGGCCTTCTACGAGCAGTACTTC. It encodes CASSLGQGAFYEQYF.

This chain links TRBV5-3 with TRBJ2-1; 7 nucleotides align to TRBD1. TRBV5-3 is treated as an ORF (open reading frame) with a function not yet certain. V shed 4 bases, J shed 15 bases, and the junction held 16 bases outside the gene matches. The CDR3 sequence is 14 residues long. This chain's CDR3 is CARSLYTQGKFLFF. CDR3 coding DNA: TGTGCCAGAAGCCTCTACACACAGGGGAAGTTTCTGTTCTTC.

The chain employs TRBV25-1 and TRBJ1-6; no clear D. The germline CDR1 and CDR2 sequences are MGHDK and SYGVNS. The germline V and J ends were trimmed by 1 base and 7 bases, with 11 bases remaining between them. The CDR3 runs to 15 residues. CDR3 bases: TGTGCCAGCAGTGAATTTCGGGGAGAGAATTCACCCCTCCACTTT. It is translated as CASSEFRGENSPLHF.

V and J are TRBV19 and TRBJ2-2, with no clear D. From germline, CDR1 is LNHDA and CDR2 SQIVND (reference sequence). The ends were cut back, 6 bases at V and 2 bases at J, with 10 bases in the middle. This CDR3 comprises 14 residues. As DNA, the CDR3 is TGTGCCAGTAGGTACAGAATAAACACCGGGGAGCTGTTTTTT. Its translation is CASRYRINTGELFF.

The chain joins TRBV5-5 to TRBJ1-6; possibly TRBD1 for D (6 bases). Germline CDR1 SGHKS, CDR2 YYEKEE (reference sequence). V was clipped by 1 base and J by 7 bases, with 12 bases between them. The CDR3 extends over 15 amino acids. The DNA for the CDR3 is TGTGCCAGCAGCTTGTATATGGGGACAAATTCACCCCTCCACTTT. Its protein is CASSLYMGTNSPLHF. The entire variable domain, with the rest obtained from reference TRBV5-5 and TRBJ1-6, is as follows: DAGVTQSPTHLIKTRGQQVTLRCSPISGHKSVSWYQQVLGQGPQFIFQYYEKEERGRGNFPDRFSARQFPNYSSELNVNALLLGDSALYLCASSLYMGTNSPLHFGNGTRLTVT.

This rearrangement joins TRBV7-2 to TRBJ2-7; 9 bases fit TRBD2. Germline CDR1 and CDR2: SGHTA and FQGNSA. Unmatched junction bases numbered 4, after V lost 3 bases and J lost 1 base. This CDR3 contains 15 residues. The CDR3 DNA sequence: TGTGCCAGCAGCTTTGCGGGGGGGCTGTCCTACGAGCAGTACTTC. The encoded protein is CASSFAGGLSYEQYF.

The rearrangement uses TRBV7-3 and TRBJ1-1; 10 bases align to TRBD1. Germline CDR1 is SGHTA and CDR2 is FQGTGA. The CDR3 length is 17 residues. Unmatched junction bases numbered 13, after V lost 4 bases and J lost 5 bases. The CDR3 loop reads CASSSRFDRGRLTEAFF. CDR3 nucleotides: TGTGCCAGCAGCTCCCGATTCGACAGGGGGCGGCTGACTGAAGCTTTCTTT.

V is TRBV5-8 and J is TRBJ1-4; a possible D gene is TRBD1 (6 bases). This CDR3 spans 15 amino acids. V was shortened by 1 base and J by 4 bases, with 11 bases between the two germline ends. Germline lookup yields CDR1 SGHTS and CDR2 YDEGEE. In DNA form, the CDR3 reads TGTGCCAGCAGCTTGAGGACAGCCCGTAATGAAAAACTGTTTTTT. It translates to CASSLRTARNEKLFF.

This chain joins TRBV6-5 and TRBJ1-2; D may be TRBD1 (5 bases). Germline assignment: CDR1 MNHEY and CDR2 SVGAGI. The ends were cut back, 6 bases at V and 3 bases at J, with 14 bases in the middle. The CDR3 covers 14 residues. Here the CDR3 DNA reads TGTGCCAGCAGCCTAGATGGGGGGGACTATGGCTACACCTTC. It codes for CASSLDGGDYGYTF.

The chain combines TRBV7-2 with TRBJ2-1; the match to TRBD2 covers 9 bases. J gave up 4 bases and V 3 bases, and 4 bases lay outside the gene matches. CDR1 and CDR2 from the germline V gene are SGHTA and FQGNSA. This CDR3 region has 15 residues. The CDR3 reads CASSFGRGGYNEQFF. The CDR3 nucleotides are TGTGCCAGCAGCTTCGGGCGGGGGGGATACAATGAGCAGTTCTTC.

The V call is TRBV4-3, the J call TRBJ2-6, with D possibly TRBD2 on 6 matching bases. Germline V CDR1 and CDR2: LGHNA, YSLEER. CDR3 size: 17 residues. Trimming stripped 1 base from V and 3 bases from J, with 13 bases between. For the CDR3, the DNA is TGCGCCAGCAGCCAAGGTACGGGAGCTCTTGGGGCCAACGTCCTGACTTTC. Encoded protein: CASSQGTGALGANVLTF.

This clone was recorded only once. The J gene is TRBJ2-5, the V gene TRBV5-4, with 10 nucleotides matching TRBD2. V shed 7 bases and J 5 bases; nucleotides not matched to a gene: 11. Germline V CDR1 and CDR2: SGHNT, YYREEE (reference sequence). CDR3 length: 15 residues. This chain's CDR3 is CASSFRAGGPETQYF. DNA of the CDR3: TGTGCCAGCTCCTTCCGAGCGGGAGGGCCGGAGACCCAGTACTTC.

The rearrangement uses TRBV5-6 and TRBJ1-5; TRBD1 is a possible D gene (6 bases). V shed 1 base and J shed 6 bases, with 14 bases lying between them. Germline V gene data show CDR1 as SGHDT and CDR2 as YYEEEE. The CDR3 totals 15 residues. CDR3 sequence: CASSLSGGAGQPQHF. The DNA of the CDR3 is TGTGCCAGCAGCTTGTCGGGGGGCGCGGGTCAGCCCCAGCATTTT.

This rearrangement joins TRBV4-3 to TRBJ2-7; D may be TRBD1 (5 bases). V lost 0 bases, J lost 4 bases, and 13 bases lay in between. The length of the CDR3 is 15 residues. The germline gives CDR1 LGHNA, CDR2 YSLEER. The CDR3 DNA reads TGCGCCAGCAGCCAAGATCGGCACAGGACGTACGAGCAGTACTTC. Translation: CASSQDRHRTYEQYF.

This chain links TRBV6-4 with TRBJ2-3; weak D call: TRBD2 (6 bases). CDR1 and CDR2 from the germline V gene are MRHNA and SNTAGT. The CDR3 sequence is 15 residues long. V lost 5 bases, J lost 2 bases, and 14 bases lay in between. CDR3 sequence reads: CASSISGEPTDTQYF. CDR3 in DNA: TGTGCCAGCAGTATCTCGGGGGAACCCACAGATACGCAGTATTTT.

The DNA of the CDR3 is TGTGCCAGCAGTTTACGGCCGGGGTTAAGGGGCTACACCTTC. Translated: CASSLRPGLRGYTF. This chain uses TRBV6-5 with TRBJ1-2, with D hard to call. The CDR3 length is 14 residues. Germline V gene sequence: CDR1 MNHEY, CDR2 SVGAGI. The V and J ends lost 4 bases and 8 bases respectively, with 17 bases between them.

The chain recombines TRBV7-2 with TRBJ1-3, with D unresolved. The CDR3 runs to 12 residues. Trimming shortened V by 9 bases and J by 0 bases, and 6 bases separated the two germline ends. Per germline, CDR1 SGHTA and CDR2 FQGNSA. CDR3 DNA sequence: TGTGCCAGTCAGGCCTCTGGAAACACCATATATTTT. Its protein is CASQASGNTIYF. Full variable domain (rest looked up from reference TRBV7-2 and TRBJ1-3): GAGVSQSPSNKVTEKGKDVELRCDPISGHTALYWYRQSLGQGLEFLIYFQGNSAPDKSGLPSDRFSAERTGGSVSTLTIQRTQQEDSAVYLCASQASGNTIYFGEGSWLTVV.

This chain's CDR3 is CAWSPGLNSNQPQHF. The CDR3 DNA is TGTGCCTGGAGTCCTGGACTAAATAGCAATCAGCCCCAGCATTTT. J is TRBJ1-5 and V is TRBV30; D gene unclear. V dropped 2 bases and J dropped 0 bases, with 11 bases sitting between them. This CDR3 has 15 amino acids. Germline V gene lookup returns CDR1 GTSNPN and CDR2 SVGIG (reference sequence).

This clone was recorded only once. The genes are TRBV5-6 and TRBJ1-2; 8 bases agree with TRBD1. CDR3 length: 16 residues. Per germline, CDR1 SGHDT and CDR2 YYEEEE. The J segment lost 4 bases and the V segment lost 5 bases, leaving 13 bases of the junction unmatched. CDR3 region: CASRRNLRGRIYGYTF. Here the CDR3 DNA reads TGTGCCAGCAGGCGGAACCTCAGGGGGCGGATCTATGGCTACACCTTC.